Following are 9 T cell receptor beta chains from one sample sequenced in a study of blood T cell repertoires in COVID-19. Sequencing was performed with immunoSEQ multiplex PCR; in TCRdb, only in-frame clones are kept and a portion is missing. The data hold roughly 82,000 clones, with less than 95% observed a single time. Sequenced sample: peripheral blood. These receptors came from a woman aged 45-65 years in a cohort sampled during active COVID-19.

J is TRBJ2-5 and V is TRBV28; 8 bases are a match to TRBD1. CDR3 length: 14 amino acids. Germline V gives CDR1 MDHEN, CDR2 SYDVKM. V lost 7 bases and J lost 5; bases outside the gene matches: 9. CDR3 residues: CASNPIQGVETQYF. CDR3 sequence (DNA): TGTGCCAGCAACCCCATACAGGGGGTGGAGACCCAGTACTTC.

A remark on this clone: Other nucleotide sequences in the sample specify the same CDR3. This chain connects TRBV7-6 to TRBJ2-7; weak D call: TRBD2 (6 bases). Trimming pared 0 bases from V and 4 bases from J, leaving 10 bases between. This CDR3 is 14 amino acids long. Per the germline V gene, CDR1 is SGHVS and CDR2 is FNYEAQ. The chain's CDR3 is CASSLAGEAYEQYF. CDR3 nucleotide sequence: TGTGCCAGCAGCTTAGCAGGGGAGGCATACGAGCAGTACTTC.

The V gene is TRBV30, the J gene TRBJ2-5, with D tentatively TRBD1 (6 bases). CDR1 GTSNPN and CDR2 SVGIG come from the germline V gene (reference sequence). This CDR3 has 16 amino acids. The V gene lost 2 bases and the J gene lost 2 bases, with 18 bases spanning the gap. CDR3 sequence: CAWSRRGRGRQETQYF. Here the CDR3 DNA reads TGTGCCTGGAGTCGAAGAGGCAGGGGAAGGCAAGAGACCCAGTACTTC.

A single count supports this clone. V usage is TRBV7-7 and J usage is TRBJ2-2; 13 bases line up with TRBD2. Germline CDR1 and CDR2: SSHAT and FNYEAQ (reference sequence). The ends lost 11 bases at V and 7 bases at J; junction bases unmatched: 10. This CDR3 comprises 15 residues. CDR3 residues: CAAGTGLAGSGELFF. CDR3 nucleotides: TGTGCCGCGGGAACGGGACTAGCGGGGAGCGGGGAGCTGTTTTTT.

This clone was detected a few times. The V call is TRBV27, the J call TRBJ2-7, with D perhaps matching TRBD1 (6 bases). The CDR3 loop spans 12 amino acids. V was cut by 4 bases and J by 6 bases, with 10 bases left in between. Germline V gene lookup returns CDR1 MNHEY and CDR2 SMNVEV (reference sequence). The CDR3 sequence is CASSSQGLEQYF. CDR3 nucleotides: TGTGCCAGCAGTTCACAGGGTCTCGAGCAGTACTTC.

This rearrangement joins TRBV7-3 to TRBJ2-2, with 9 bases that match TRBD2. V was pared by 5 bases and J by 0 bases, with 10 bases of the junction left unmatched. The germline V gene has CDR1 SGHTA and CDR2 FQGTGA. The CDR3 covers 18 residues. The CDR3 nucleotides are TGTGCCAGCAGCCCGTCTGGCGGGAGGGCCGCGAACACCGGGGAGCTGTTTTTT. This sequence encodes CASSPSGGRAANTGELFF.

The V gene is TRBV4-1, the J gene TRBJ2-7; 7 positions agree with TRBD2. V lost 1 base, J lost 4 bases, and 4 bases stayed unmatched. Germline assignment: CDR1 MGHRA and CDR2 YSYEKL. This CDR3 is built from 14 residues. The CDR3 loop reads CASSQGGLTYEQYF. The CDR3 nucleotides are TGCGCCAGCAGCCAAGGGGGACTAACTTACGAGCAGTACTTC.

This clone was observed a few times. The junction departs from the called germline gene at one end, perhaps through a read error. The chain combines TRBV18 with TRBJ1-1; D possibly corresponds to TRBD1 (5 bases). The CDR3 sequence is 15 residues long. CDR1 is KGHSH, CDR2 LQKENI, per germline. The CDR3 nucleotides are TGTGCCAGCTCTCCACCAGCGGGGGAGGGCACTGAAGCTTTCTTT. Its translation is CASSPPAGEGTEAFF.

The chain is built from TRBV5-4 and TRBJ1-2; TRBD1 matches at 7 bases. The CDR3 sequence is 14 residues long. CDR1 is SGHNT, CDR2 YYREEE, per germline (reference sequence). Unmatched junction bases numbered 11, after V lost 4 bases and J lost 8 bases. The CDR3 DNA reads TGTGCCAGCAGCAATTCACAGGGGACGGAGGGCTACACCTTC. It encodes CASSNSQGTEGYTF.